The 20 T cell receptor beta chains given below trace back to one sample, sequenced in a study of beta chain features in type 1 diabetes. The antigens for these receptors are not known. Isolated RNA was reverse transcribed in full, so expressed TCRB transcripts were sequenced. Clones were read by immunoSEQ multiplex PCR, and TCRdb kept only the in-frame ones, dropping some. The data hold 600,000 or so clones, with 9.5% to 15% observed a single time. Findings and caveats of the study: Patients with Type 1 diabetes showed moderately but significantly shorter TCRB CDR3s in all four CD4+ subsets.

Sequences were obtained from naive CD4+ T cells from blood. These receptors were collected from a man aged 25-45 years with type 1 diabetes.

This clone was observed a few times. The chain is built from TRBV19 and TRBJ2-7, with D unclear. V lost 5 bases and J 6 bases, leaving 14 bases between the germline ends. Germline V CDR1 and CDR2: LNHDA, SQIVND (reference sequence). This CDR3 region has 13 residues. The CDR3 loop reads CASSQQVKGEQYF. The CDR3 DNA follows: TGTGCCAGTAGTCAGCAGGTCAAGGGCGAGCAGTACTTC.

The sample holds one count of this clone. The V and J genes are TRBV28 and TRBJ2-7, with D perhaps given as TRBD1 or TRBD2 (5 bases each). This CDR3 comprises 17 residues. V lost 3 bases and J 0 bases, leaving 18 bases between the germline ends. Germline V gene lookup returns CDR1 MDHEN and CDR2 SYDVKM. CDR3 in DNA: TGTGCCAGCAGTTTTGTTGGCTCCGGGACCCTCTCCTACGAGCAGTACTTC. Translated, it gives CASSFVGSGTLSYEQYF.

The chain links TRBV4-3 to TRBJ2-5; D is possibly TRBD1 (7 bases). The CDR3 is 17 residues long. V dropped 4 bases and J dropped 5 bases, with 23 bases sitting between them. Germline-derived CDR1 and CDR2 are LGHNA and YSLEER. The CDR3 sequence: CASSRTGGTGAGETQYF. The CDR3 coding sequence is TGCGCCAGCAGCCGAACCGGGGGAACAGGGGCCGGGGAGACCCAGTACTTC.

The chain links TRBV28 to TRBJ2-1, with 9 positions matching TRBD2. V shed 4 bases, J shed 7 bases, and the junction held 8 bases outside the gene matches. Per germline, CDR1 MDHEN and CDR2 SYDVKM. CDR3 length: 15 amino acids. The CDR3 nucleotides read TGTGCCAGCAGTTCTCAGGCGGGGGGGCCAAATGAGCAGTTCTTC. Translated: CASSSQAGGPNEQFF.

This clone has a handful of counts. The gene calls are TRBV25-1 and TRBJ2-5; D possibly corresponds to TRBD2 (5 bases). Germline CDR1 and CDR2: MGHDK and SYGVNS. This CDR3 has 15 amino acids. V was cut by 5 bases and J by 0 bases, with 13 bases left in between. In nucleotides, the CDR3 is TGTGCCAGCAGTACCCCGGGGTCGTACCAAGAGACCCAGTACTTC. This sequence encodes CASSTPGSYQETQYF.

This clone has a handful of counts. The chain combines TRBV25-1 with TRBJ2-1; 9 bases agree with TRBD2. Per the germline V gene, CDR1 is MGHDK and CDR2 is SYGVNS. Trimming took 7 bases from V and 9 from J; bases not matched to a gene: 10. The CDR3 has 14 amino acids. The CDR3 sequence is CASMRGGAVGEQFF. CDR3 bases: TGTGCCAGCATGCGCGGGGGGGCCGTTGGTGAGCAGTTCTTC. Full variable domain (outside the CDR3, taken from reference TRBV25-1 and TRBJ2-1): EADIYQTPRYLVIGTGKKITLECSQTMGHDKMYWYQQDPGMELHLIHYSYGVNSTEKGDLSSESTVSRIRTEHFPLTLESARPSHTSQYLCASMRGGAVGEQFFGPGTRLTVL.

Comments on this clone: Within the sample, other DNA sequences also encode this same CDR3. The V and J genes are TRBV18 and TRBJ1-2, with TRBD1 matching 8 bases. Losses at the gene ends were 3 bases for V and 6 bases for J; bases not matched to a gene: 0. This CDR3 region has 12 residues. Per germline, CDR1 KGHSH and CDR2 LQKENI. CDR3 bases: TGTGCCAGCTCACCGACAGGGGATGGCTACACCTTC. This translates into CASSPTGDGYTF. The variable domain in full, with the rest retrieved from reference TRBV18 and TRBJ1-2, is NAGVMQNPRHLVRRRGQEARLRCSPMKGHSHVYWYRQLPEEGLKFMVYLQKENIIDESGMPKERFSAEFPKEGPSILRIQQVVRGDSAAYFCASSPTGDGYTFGSGTRLTVV.

This clone occurred a few times. The chain employs TRBV7-2 and TRBJ1-2, with a weak D call TRBD1 (6 bases). CDR1 and CDR2 from the germline V gene are SGHTA and FQGNSA. The CDR3 runs 15 residues. With 4 bases removed from V and 0 bases from J, the gap between germline ends came to 12 bases. CDR3 nucleotide sequence: TGTGCCAGCAGCTCCAGGGGCGCTACTAACTATGGCTACACCTTC. It translates to CASSSRGATNYGYTF.

The rearrangement joins TRBV19 to TRBJ1-1; possible D gene TRBD1, 5 bases. This CDR3 is built from 13 residues. V shed 6 bases and J shed 0 bases, with 8 bases lying between them. Per germline, CDR1 LNHDA and CDR2 SQIVND (reference sequence). CDR3 amino acids: CASSKGVNTEAFF. Here the CDR3 DNA reads TGTGCCAGTAGCAAAGGGGTGAACACTGAAGCTTTCTTT.

A few counts support this clone. This chain links TRBV27 with TRBJ2-3, with D possibly called TRBD1 or TRBD2 (5 bases each). This CDR3 has 16 residues. Germline loops: CDR1 MNHEY, CDR2 SMNVEV (reference sequence). Between the trimmed V and J ends, which lost 6 bases and 10 bases, there was a span of 26 bases. CDR3 protein: CASSPTMSSGAGSQYF. As DNA, the CDR3 is TGTGCCAGCAGCCCGACTATGAGCTCCGGGGCAGGATCGCAGTATTTT.

This clone was counted a few times. This chain joins TRBV7-3 and TRBJ2-5; tentatively, D is TRBD1 or TRBD2 (6 bases each). This CDR3 is 16 amino acids long. Trimming removed 2 bases at V and 4 bases at J, with 17 bases between. From germline, CDR1 is SGHTA and CDR2 FQGTGA. The CDR3 sequence is CASSLLGGSTAETQYF. The DNA of the CDR3 is TGTGCCAGCAGCTTACTCGGGGGCTCTACCGCAGAGACCCAGTACTTC.

The chain recombines TRBV9 with TRBJ2-1; D not certain. Germline-derived CDR1 and CDR2 are SGDLS and YYNGEE. The V end lost 0 bases, the J end lost 1 base, and 8 bases lay between the germline ends. The CDR3 length is 15 residues. Here the CDR3 DNA reads TGTGCCAGCAGCGTAGTTCCAGATTCCTACAATGAGCAGTTCTTC. Amino acid sequence: CASSVVPDSYNEQFF.

The DNA for the CDR3 is TGTGCCAGCAGTGACCCTAGCGGGGGGGATTACAATGAGCAGTTCTTC. This gives the protein CASSDPSGGDYNEQFF. The chain uses TRBV6-1 and TRBJ2-1; TRBD2 aligns across 12 bases. Looked up from germline, CDR1 is MNHNS and CDR2 is SASEGT. This CDR3 spans 16 amino acids. With 3 bases clipped from V and 4 bases from J, the junction kept 4 bases outside the gene matches.

J is TRBJ1-6 and V is TRBV2; 7 bases are a match to TRBD1. CDR1 is SNHLY, CDR2 FYNNEI, per germline. The length of the CDR3 is 13 residues. V was clipped by 6 bases and J by 8 bases; unmatched bases: 4. This CDR3 is CASSVTGDSPLHF. CDR3 sequence (DNA): TGTGCCAGCAGCGTCACAGGGGATTCACCCCTCCACTTT.

The genes are TRBV10-3 and TRBJ2-1, with 12 bases lining up with TRBD2. This CDR3 comprises 15 residues. V trimming: 5 bases; J trimming: 4 bases; junction bases outside the gene matches: 3. Germline CDR1 is ENHRY and CDR2 is SYGVKD. CDR3 amino acids: CAISFLAGGYNEQFF. CDR3 sequence (DNA): TGTGCCATCAGTTTCCTAGCGGGGGGGTACAATGAGCAGTTCTTC.

The chain has TRBV29-1 and TRBJ1-2; no clear D gene. The CDR3 length is 15 residues. Germline loops: CDR1 SQVTM, CDR2 ANQGSEA. V lost 0 bases, J lost 4 bases, and 15 bases lay in between. CDR3 loop: CSVEDRKEGGYGYTF. In DNA, the CDR3 is TGCAGCGTTGAAGATAGGAAGGAGGGCGGCTATGGCTACACCTTC. Filled out from reference TRBV29-1 and TRBJ1-2, the complete variable domain reads SAVISQKPSRDICQRGTSLTIQCQVDSQVTMMFWYRQQPGQSLTLIATANQGSEATYESGFVIDKFPISRPNLTFSTLTVSNMSPEDSSIYLCSVEDRKEGGYGYTFGSGTRLTVV.

This clone turned up a few times. The J gene is TRBJ2-3, the V gene TRBV18; 9 nucleotides align to TRBD1. Trimming removed 0 bases from V and 4 bases from J; junction bases left unmatched: 5. This CDR3 has 16 residues. CDR1 and CDR2 from the germline V gene are KGHSH and LQKENI. CDR3 region: CASSPPGQGRADTQYF. CDR3 coding DNA: TGTGCCAGCTCACCACCGGGACAGGGAAGGGCAGATACGCAGTATTTT. Looking up the rest from reference TRBV18 and TRBJ2-3 gives the full variable domain: NAGVMQNPRHLVRRRGQEARLRCSPMKGHSHVYWYRQLPEEGLKFMVYLQKENIIDESGMPKERFSAEFPKEGPSILRIQQVVRGDSAAYFCASSPPGQGRADTQYFGPGTRLTVL.

This chain links TRBV6-5 with TRBJ2-7, with 8 bases that match TRBD1. Per germline, CDR1 MNHEY and CDR2 SVGAGI. The V segment lost 8 bases and the J segment 3 bases; nucleotides outside the gene matches: 9. The CDR3 totals 14 residues. Here the CDR3 reads CASQGAKQNYEQYF. CDR3 in DNA: TGTGCCAGCCAGGGGGCGAAACAAAACTACGAGCAGTACTTC.

The rearrangement joins TRBV4-1 to TRBJ2-5, with 7 bases fitting TRBD2. The CDR3 has 14 residues. Germline CDR1 is MGHRA and CDR2 is YSYEKL. The trim removed 2 bases at V and 5 bases at J, leaving 5 bases unmatched. CDR3 nucleotides: TGCGCCAGCAGCCAAAGATTGGGGGGGGAGACCCAGTACTTC. Translation gives CASSQRLGGETQYF.

The rearrangement uses TRBV5-1 and TRBJ2-3, with D perhaps matching TRBD2 (5 bases). Germline V lookup: CDR1 SGHRS, CDR2 YFSETQ. The CDR3 extends over 15 amino acids. V was pared by 0 bases and J by 1 base, with 9 bases between. The DNA for the CDR3 is TGCGCCAGCAGCTTGGTGGCGGGCCGCACAGATACGCAGTATTTT. Protein: CASSLVAGRTDTQYF.